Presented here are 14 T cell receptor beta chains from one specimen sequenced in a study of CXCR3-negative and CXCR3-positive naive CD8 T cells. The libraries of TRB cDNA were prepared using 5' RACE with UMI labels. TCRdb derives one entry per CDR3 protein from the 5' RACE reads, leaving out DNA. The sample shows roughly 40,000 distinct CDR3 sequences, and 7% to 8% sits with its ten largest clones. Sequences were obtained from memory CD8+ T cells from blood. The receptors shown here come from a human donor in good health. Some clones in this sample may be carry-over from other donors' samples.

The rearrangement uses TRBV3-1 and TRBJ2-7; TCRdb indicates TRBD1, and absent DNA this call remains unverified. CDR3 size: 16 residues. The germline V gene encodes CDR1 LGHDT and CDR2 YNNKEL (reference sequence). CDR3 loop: CASSPQAGSEGYEQYF.

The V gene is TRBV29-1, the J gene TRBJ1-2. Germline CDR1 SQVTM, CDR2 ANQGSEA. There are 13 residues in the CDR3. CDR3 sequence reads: CSVEDTYSDGYTF.

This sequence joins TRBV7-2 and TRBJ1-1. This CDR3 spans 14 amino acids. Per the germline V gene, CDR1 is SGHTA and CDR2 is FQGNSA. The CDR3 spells CASSLLSATTEAFF.

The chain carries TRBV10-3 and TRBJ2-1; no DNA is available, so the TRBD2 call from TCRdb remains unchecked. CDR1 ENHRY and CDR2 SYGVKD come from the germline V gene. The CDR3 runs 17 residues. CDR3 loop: CAISESKETSGKNEQFF.

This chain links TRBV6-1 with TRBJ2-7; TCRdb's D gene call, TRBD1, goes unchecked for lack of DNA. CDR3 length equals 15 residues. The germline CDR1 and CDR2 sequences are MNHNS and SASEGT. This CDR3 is CASSERDSQFYEQYF.

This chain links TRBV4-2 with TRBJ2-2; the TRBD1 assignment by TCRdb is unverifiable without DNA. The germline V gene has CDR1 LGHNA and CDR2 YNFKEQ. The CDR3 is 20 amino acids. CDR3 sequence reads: CASSRRAGAYHEKYTGELFF.

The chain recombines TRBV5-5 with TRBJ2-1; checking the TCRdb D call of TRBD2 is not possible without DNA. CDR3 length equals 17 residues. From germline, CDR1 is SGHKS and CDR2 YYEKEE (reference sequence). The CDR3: CASSLHPGTSGGNEQFF. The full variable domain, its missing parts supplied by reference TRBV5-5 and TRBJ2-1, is DAGVTQSPTHLIKTRGQQVTLRCSPISGHKSVSWYQQVLGQGPQFIFQYYEKEERGRGNFPDRFSARQFPNYSSELNVNALLLGDSALYLCASSLHPGTSGGNEQFFGPGTRLTVL.

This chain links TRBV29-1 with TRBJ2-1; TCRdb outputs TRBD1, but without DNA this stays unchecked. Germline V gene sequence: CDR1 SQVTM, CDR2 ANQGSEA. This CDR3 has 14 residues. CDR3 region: CSVEGQGVVNEQFF.

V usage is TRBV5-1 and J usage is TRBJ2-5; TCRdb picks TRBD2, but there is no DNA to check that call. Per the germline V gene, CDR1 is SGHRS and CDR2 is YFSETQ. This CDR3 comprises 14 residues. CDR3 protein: CASSNPSGSETQYF. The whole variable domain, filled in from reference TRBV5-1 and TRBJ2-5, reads KAGVTQTPRYLIKTRGQQVTLSCSPISGHRSVSWYQQTPGQGLQFLFEYFSETQRNKGNFPGRFSGRQFSNSRSEMNVSTLELGDSALYLCASSNPSGSETQYFGPGTRLLVL.

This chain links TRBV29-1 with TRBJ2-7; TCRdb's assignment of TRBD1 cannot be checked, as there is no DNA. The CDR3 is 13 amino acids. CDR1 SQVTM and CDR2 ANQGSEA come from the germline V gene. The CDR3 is CSVEPRGGYEQYF.

CDR3 sequence reads: CSVEDPSLAGWNEQFF. V gene TRBV29-1 combines with J gene TRBJ2-1; TCRdb indicates TRBD2, and absent DNA this call remains unverified. Germline lookup yields CDR1 SQVTM and CDR2 ANQGSEA. There are 16 residues in the CDR3.

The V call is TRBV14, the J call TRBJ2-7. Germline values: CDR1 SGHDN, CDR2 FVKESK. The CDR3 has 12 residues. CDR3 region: CASSQDSPEQYF.

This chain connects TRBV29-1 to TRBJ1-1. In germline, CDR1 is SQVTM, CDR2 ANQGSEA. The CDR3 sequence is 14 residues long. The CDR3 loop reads CSCGAEVMNTEAFF. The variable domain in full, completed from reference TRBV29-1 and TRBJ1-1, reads SAVISQKPSRDICQRGTSLTIQCQVDSQVTMMFWYRQQPGQSLTLIATANQGSEATYESGFVIDKFPISRPNLTFSTLTVSNMSPEDSSIYLCSCGAEVMNTEAFFGQGTRLTVV.

Here the CDR3 reads CASSFQSRYEQYF. The chain recombines TRBV28 with TRBJ2-7; checking the TCRdb D call of TRBD1 is not possible without DNA. This CDR3 contains 13 residues. In germline, CDR1 is MDHEN, CDR2 SYDVKM.